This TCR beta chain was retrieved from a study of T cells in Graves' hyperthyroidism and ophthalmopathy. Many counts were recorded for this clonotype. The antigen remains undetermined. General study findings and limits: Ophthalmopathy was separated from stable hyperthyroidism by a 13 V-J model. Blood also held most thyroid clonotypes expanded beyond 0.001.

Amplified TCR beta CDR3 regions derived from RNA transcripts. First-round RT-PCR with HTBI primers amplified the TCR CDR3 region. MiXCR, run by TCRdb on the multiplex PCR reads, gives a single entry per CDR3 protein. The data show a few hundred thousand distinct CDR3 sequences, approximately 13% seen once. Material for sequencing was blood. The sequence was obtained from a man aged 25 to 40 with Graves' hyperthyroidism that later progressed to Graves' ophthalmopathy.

The CDR3 DNA reads TGTGCCAGCAGCTTAGTGGGGTCGAGCAATCAGCCCCAGCATTTT. This codes for CASSLVGSSNQPQHF. The chain recombines TRBV11-2 with TRBJ1-5; D call uncertain. Trimming removed 1 base from V and 1 base from J, with 8 bases in between. The CDR3 length is 15 residues. CDR1 is SGHAT, CDR2 FQNNGV, per germline. The full variable domain, with the rest looked up from reference TRBV11-2 and TRBJ1-5, is EAGVAQSPRYKIIEKRQSVAFWCNPISGHATLYWYQQILGQGPKLLIQFQNNGVVDDSQLPKDRFSAERLKGVDSTLKIQPAKLEDSAVYLCASSLVGSSNQPQHFGDGTRLSIL.